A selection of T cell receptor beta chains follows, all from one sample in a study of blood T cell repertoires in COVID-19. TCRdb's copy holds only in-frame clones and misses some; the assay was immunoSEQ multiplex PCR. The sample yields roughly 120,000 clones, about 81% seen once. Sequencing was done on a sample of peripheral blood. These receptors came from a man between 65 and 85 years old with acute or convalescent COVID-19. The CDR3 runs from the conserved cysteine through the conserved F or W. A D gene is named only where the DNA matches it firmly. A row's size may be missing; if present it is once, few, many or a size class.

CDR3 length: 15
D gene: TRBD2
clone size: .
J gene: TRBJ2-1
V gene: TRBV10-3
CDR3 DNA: TGTGCCATCAAAGGGACTAGCGGGGGGGCGAATGAGCAGTTCTTC
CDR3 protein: CAIKGTSGGANEQFF

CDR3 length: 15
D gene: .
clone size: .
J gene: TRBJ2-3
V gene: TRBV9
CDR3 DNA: TGTGCCAGCAGCGTAGCGTCTTACGGGGGAGATACGCAGTATTTT
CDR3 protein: CASSVASYGGDTQYF

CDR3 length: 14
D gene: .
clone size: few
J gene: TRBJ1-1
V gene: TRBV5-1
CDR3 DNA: TGCGCCAGCAGCCTTGACACCCAGAACACTGAAGCTTTCTTT
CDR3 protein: CASSLDTQNTEAFF

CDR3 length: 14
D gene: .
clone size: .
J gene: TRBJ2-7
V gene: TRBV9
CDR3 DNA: TGTGCCAGCAGCGTAGAGGGGGGGGCAGGCGAGCAGTACTTC
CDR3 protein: CASSVEGGAGEQYF

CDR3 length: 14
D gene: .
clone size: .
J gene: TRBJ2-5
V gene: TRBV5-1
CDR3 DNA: TGCGCCAGCAGCTCTGAAGCGGCACTGGGGACCCAGTACTTC
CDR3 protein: CASSSEAALGTQYF

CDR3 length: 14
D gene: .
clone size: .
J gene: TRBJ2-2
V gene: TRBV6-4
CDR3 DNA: TGTGCCAGCAGTGGGCACCAGAACACCGGGGAGCTGTTTTTT
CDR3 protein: CASSGHQNTGELFF

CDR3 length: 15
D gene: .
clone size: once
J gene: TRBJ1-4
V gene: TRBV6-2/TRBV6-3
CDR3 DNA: TGTGCCAGCAGTCAACCTCGGGGAGGGAATGAAAAACTGTTTTTT
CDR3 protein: CASSQPRGGNEKLFF

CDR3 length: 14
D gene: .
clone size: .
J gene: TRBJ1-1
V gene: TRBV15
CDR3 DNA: TGTGCCACCAGCATGGGGGCAGGGAACACTGAAGCTTTCTTT
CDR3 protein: CATSMGAGNTEAFF

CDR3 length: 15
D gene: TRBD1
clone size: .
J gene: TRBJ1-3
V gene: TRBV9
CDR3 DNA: TGTGCCAGCAGCCCCAGACAGGGTAGGGGAAACACCATATATTTT
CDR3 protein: CASSPRQGRGNTIYF

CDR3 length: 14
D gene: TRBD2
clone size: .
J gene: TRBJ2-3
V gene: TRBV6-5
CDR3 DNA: TGTGCCAGCAGGAAAAGCGGGGGGCCAGATACGCAGTATTTT
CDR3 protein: CASRKSGGPDTQYF

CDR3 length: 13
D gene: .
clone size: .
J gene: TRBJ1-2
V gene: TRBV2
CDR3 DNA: TGTGCCAGCAGCGGACAGTTGAGCTATGGCTACACCTTC
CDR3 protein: CASSGQLSYGYTF

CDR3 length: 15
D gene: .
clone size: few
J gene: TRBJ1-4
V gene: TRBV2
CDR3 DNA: TGTGCCAGCAGTCCAAGACTGGATATTAATGAAAAACTGTTTTTT
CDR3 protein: CASSPRLDINEKLFF

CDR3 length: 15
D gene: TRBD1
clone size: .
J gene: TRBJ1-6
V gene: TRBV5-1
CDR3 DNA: TGCGCCAGCAGCTTTGGGGACAGGGAGATTTCACCCCTCCACTTT
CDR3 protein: CASSFGDREISPLHF

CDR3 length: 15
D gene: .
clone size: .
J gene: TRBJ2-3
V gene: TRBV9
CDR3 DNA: TGTGCCAGCAGCGGAGGCCCTACAACCACAGATACGCAGTATTTT
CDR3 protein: CASSGGPTTTDTQYF

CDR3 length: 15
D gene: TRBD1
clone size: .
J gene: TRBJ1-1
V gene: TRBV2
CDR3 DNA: TGTGCCAGCAGTTGGACAGGGCCCTTGAACACTGAAGCTTTCTTT
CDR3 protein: CASSWTGPLNTEAFF

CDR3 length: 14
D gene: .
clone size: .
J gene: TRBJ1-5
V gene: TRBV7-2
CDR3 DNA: TGTGCCAGCAGCTTAGACTCGGGGATCTGGCCCCAGCATTTT
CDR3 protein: CASSLDSGIWPQHF

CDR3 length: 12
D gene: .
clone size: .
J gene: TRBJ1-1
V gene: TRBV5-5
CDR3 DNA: TGTGCCAGCAGCGGCGGGACCACTGAAGCTTTCTTT
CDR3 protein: CASSGGTTEAFF

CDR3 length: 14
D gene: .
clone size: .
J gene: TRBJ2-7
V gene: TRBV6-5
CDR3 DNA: TGTGCCAGCAGCGAGATACGGGGTTCATACGAGCAGTACTTC
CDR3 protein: CASSEIRGSYEQYF

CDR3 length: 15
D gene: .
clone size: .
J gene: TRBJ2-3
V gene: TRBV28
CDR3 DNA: TGTGCCAGCGGCCCGAATGTTGCCGTCCCAGATACGCAGTATTTT
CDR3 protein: CASGPNVAVPDTQYF

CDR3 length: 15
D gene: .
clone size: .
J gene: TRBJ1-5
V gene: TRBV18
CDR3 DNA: TGTGCCAGCTCACTGGACAGTATAGTGACTCAGCCCCAGCATTTT
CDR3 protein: CASSLDSIVTQPQHF

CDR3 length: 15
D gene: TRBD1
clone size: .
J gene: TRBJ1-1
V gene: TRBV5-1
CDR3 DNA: TGCGCCAGCAGCTTGGGGACAGGGGGCTGGACTGAAGCTTTCTTT
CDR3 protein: CASSLGTGGWTEAFF

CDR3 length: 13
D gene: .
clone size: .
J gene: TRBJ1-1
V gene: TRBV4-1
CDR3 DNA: TGCGCCAGCAGCCAAGAGGAGCTAGGTGGAGCTTTCTTT
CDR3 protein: CASSQEELGGAFF

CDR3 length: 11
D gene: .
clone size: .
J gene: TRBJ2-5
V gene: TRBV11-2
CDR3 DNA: TGTGCCAGCCTTGGGGCGGAGACCCAGTACTTC
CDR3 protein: CASLGAETQYF

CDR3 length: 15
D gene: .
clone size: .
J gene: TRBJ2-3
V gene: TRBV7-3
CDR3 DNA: TGTGCCAGCAGCTTAAAGGGGCTGGGCACAGATACGCAGTATTTT
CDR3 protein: CASSLKGLGTDTQYF

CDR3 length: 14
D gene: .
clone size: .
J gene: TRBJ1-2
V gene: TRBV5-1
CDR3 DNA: TGCGCCAGCAGCCTGGGGGACAACCCAAGGGGCTACACCTTC
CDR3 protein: CASSLGDNPRGYTF

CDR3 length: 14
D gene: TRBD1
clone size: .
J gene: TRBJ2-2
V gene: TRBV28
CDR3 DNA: TGTGCCAGCACCGGGACAGGGTCCACCGGGGAGCTGTTTTTT
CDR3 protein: CASTGTGSTGELFF

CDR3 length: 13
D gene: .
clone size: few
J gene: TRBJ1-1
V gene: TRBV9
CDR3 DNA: TGTGCCAGCAGCGTAGTCAGCTGGAGTGAAGCTTTCTTT
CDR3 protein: CASSVVSWSEAFF

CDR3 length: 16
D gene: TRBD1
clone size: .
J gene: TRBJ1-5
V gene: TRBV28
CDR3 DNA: TGTGCCAGCAGTAGATCCGGGACAGGGGGCGACCAGCCCCAGCATTTT
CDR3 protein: CASSRSGTGGDQPQHF

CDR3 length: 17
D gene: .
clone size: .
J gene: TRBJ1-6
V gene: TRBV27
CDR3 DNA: TGTGCCAGCAGTCAGCAAACAGGTCCCTACTATAATTCACCCCTCCACTTT
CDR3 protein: CASSQQTGPYYNSPLHF

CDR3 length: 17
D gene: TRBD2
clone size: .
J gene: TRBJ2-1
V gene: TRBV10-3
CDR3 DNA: TGTGCCATCAGAACGACCCCCGGGACTAGCGGCTACAATGAGCAGTTCTTC
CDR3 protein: CAIRTTPGTSGYNEQFF

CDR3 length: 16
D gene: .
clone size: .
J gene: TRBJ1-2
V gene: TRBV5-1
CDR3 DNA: TGCGCCAGCAGCTCTCAAGACAGTTCCTATAACTATGGCTACACCTTC
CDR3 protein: CASSSQDSSYNYGYTF

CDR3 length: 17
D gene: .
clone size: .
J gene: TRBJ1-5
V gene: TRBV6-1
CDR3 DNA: TGTGCCAGCAGTGAAGTTGACACACGATATAGCAATCAGCCCCAGCATTTT
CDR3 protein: CASSEVDTRYSNQPQHF

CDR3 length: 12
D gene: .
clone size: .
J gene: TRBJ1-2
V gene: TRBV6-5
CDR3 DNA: TGTGCCAGCAGCCGGGGGAGCTATGGCTACACCTTC
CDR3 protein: CASSRGSYGYTF

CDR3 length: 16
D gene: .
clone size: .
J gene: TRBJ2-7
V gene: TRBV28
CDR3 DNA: TGTGCCAGCAGTTTCCGTCTGGACACCATCTCCTACGAGCAGTACTTC
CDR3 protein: CASSFRLDTISYEQYF

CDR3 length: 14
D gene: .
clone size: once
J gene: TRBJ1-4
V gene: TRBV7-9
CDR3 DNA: TGTGCCAGCAGCTTAGAATCCGCTGGGGGGAAACTGTTTTTT
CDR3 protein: CASSLESAGGKLFF

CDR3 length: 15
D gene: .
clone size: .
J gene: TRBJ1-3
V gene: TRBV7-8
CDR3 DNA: TGTGCCAGCAGCTTAGGAATGACTTGGGGAAACACCATATATTTT
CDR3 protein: CASSLGMTWGNTIYF

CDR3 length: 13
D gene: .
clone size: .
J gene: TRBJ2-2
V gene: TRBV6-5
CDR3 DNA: TGTGCCAGCAGCTGGACAAACACCGGGGAGCTGTTTTTT
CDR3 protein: CASSWTNTGELFF

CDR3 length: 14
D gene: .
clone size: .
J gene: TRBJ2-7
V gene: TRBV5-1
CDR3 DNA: TGCGCCAGCAGGCCCGGGACACCGAACTACGAGCAGTACTTC
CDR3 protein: CASRPGTPNYEQYF

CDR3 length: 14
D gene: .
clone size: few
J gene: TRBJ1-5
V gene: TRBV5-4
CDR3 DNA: TGTGCCAGCAGCTTGGGGGGCAGCAATCAGCCCCAGCATTTT
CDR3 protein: CASSLGGSNQPQHF

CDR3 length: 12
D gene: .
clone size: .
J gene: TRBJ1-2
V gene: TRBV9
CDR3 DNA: TGTGCCAGCAGCGTAGCAGGCTATGGCTACACCTTC
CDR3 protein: CASSVAGYGYTF

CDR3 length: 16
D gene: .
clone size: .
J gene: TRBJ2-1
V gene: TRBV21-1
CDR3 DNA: TGTGCCAGCACTAACCCGGGACAGATCTCCTACAATGAGCAGTTCTTC
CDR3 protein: CASTNPGQISYNEQFF

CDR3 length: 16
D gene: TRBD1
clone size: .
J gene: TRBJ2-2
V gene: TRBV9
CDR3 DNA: TGTGCCAGCAGCCTCCGGACAGGAGAAAACACCGGGGAGCTGTTTTTT
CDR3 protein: CASSLRTGENTGELFF

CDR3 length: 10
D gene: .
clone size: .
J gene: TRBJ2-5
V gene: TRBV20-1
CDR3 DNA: TGCAGTGCTCCCCGGGAGACCCAGTACTTC
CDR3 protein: CSAPRETQYF

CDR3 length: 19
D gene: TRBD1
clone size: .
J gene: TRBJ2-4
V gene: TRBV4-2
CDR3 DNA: TGTGCCAGCAGCCAAGACGCGAACAGGGGGCTGGGAAGGGTAAACATTCAGTACTTC
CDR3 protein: CASSQDANRGLGRVNIQYF

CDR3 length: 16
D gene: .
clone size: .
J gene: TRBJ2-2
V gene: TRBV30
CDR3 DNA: TGTGCCTGGAGTGTACGACGCGGAGCGAACACCGGGGAGCTGTTTTTT
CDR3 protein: CAWSVRRGANTGELFF

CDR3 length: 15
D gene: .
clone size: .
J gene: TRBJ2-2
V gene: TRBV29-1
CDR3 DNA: TGCAGCGTAAGAACAGGGACCGCGAACACCGGGGAGCTGTTTTTT
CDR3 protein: CSVRTGTANTGELFF

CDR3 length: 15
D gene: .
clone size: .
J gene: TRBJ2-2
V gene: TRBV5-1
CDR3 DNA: TGCGCCAGCAGCTTGGTACCCACAACCACCGGGGAGCTGTTTTTT
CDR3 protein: CASSLVPTTTGELFF

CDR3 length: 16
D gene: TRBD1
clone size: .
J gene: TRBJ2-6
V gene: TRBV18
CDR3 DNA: TGTGCCAGCTCACCACAGGGGGCGGCTGGGGCCAACGTCCTGACTTTC
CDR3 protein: CASSPQGAAGANVLTF

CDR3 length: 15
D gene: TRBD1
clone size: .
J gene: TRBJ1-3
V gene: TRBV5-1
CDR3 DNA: TGCGCCAGCAGCTACCAGGGGGACTCTGGAAACACCATATATTTT
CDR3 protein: CASSYQGDSGNTIYF